This entry lists 26 T cell receptor beta chains sequenced from one sample in a study of blood T cell repertoires in COVID-19. Measured with immunoSEQ multiplex PCR; TCRdb has only the in-frame clones, and not every one. The repertoire includes tens of thousands of clones, 87% of them detected once, and more than 5.5% sits in the top ten. The sequenced sample consisted of peripheral blood. These receptors all stem from a woman between 50 and 59 years old with acute or convalescent COVID-19.

In this sample, this clone turned up once. The genes are TRBV6-5 and TRBJ1-4; D might be TRBD1 (6 bases). The CDR3 runs to 14 residues. The V gene's germline CDR1 is MNHEY and CDR2 SVGAGI. Trimming removed 8 bases from V and 7 bases from J, with 17 bases in between. CDR3 protein: CASESGASSEKLFF. The CDR3, as DNA: TGTGCCAGCGAATCAGGGGCTTCGAGTGAAAAACTGTTTTTT.

This chain links TRBV4-2 with TRBJ1-6, with D possibly matching TRBD1 (5 bases). CDR1 is LGHNA and CDR2 is YNFKEQ in the germline V gene. CDR3 length equals 17 residues. Trimming left V 1 base short and J 6 bases short, with 16 bases between. The CDR3 region has the DNA TGTGCCAGCAGCCAAGCCTCCCAGGGCAAATCTAATTCACCCCTCCACTTT. It specifies CASSQASQGKSNSPLHF.

The chain couples TRBV19 to TRBJ1-5, with 9 bases lining up with TRBD1. V lost 6 bases and J lost 4; bases outside the gene matches: 7. Germline values: CDR1 LNHDA, CDR2 SQIVND (reference sequence). This CDR3 comprises 15 residues. CDR3 loop: CASRTDRGRNQPQHF. In nucleotides, the CDR3 is TGTGCCAGTAGGACGGACAGGGGACGAAATCAGCCCCAGCATTTT.

The chain joins TRBV9 to TRBJ2-1; perhaps TRBD1 as D (6 bases). CDR3 size: 15 residues. CDR1 and CDR2 (germline): SGDLS, YYNGEE. V dropped 4 bases and J dropped 2 bases, with 13 bases sitting between them. This CDR3 reads CASSIRGQPYNEQFF. The CDR3 DNA sequence: TGTGCCAGCAGCATCAGAGGACAGCCCTACAATGAGCAGTTCTTC.

V usage is TRBV9 and J usage is TRBJ1-3; D possibly corresponds to TRBD1 (6 bases). The V end was cut by 2 bases, the J end by 0 bases, with 9 bases between. The CDR3 length is 15 residues. Germline V gives CDR1 SGDLS, CDR2 YYNGEE. Written as DNA, the CDR3 is TGTGCCAGCAGCGTCGACAGGACCTCTGGAAACACCATATATTTT. Encoded protein: CASSVDRTSGNTIYF.

V is TRBV27 and J is TRBJ1-2; 8 positions agree with TRBD1. The germline V gene encodes CDR1 MNHEY and CDR2 SMNVEV (reference sequence). The CDR3 spans 14 residues. Trimming at V came to 6 bases and at J to 1 base, leaving 4 bases not matched to a gene. In DNA, the CDR3 is TGTGCCAGCAGAGGACAGGGAGGTAACTATGGCTACACCTTC. This codes for CASRGQGGNYGYTF.

The chain joins TRBV6-5 to TRBJ2-7, with 8 nucleotides matching TRBD1. There are 15 residues in the CDR3. Unmatched junction bases numbered 6, after V lost 5 bases and J lost 0 bases. Germline CDR1 is MNHEY and CDR2 is SVGAGI. DNA of the CDR3: TGTGCCAGCAGTAGACAGGGGAAGGGCTCCTACGAGCAGTACTTC. Translated: CASSRQGKGSYEQYF.

The chain uses TRBV5-5 and TRBJ2-5; the match to TRBD2 covers 8 bases. Germline V gene lookup returns CDR1 SGHKS and CDR2 YYEKEE (reference sequence). The CDR3 contains 17 residues. V was clipped by 2 bases and J by 2 bases; unmatched bases: 11. In nucleotides, the CDR3 is TGTGCCAGCAGCTTCGGAGTAGCGGGACCCCCTCAAGAGACCCAGTACTTC. This encodes CASSFGVAGPPQETQYF.

The chain uses TRBV19 and TRBJ1-1; TRBD1 is a possible D gene (5 bases). This CDR3 comprises 15 residues. Germline loops: CDR1 LNHDA, CDR2 SQIVND (reference sequence). V was shortened by 7 bases and J by 6 bases, with 21 bases between the two germline ends. CDR3 protein: CASIPDRGVLSEAFF. CDR3 in DNA: TGTGCCAGTATTCCCGACCGGGGGGTGCTTTCTGAAGCTTTCTTT.

This chain connects TRBV18 to TRBJ2-3; D gene uncertain. CDR3 length: 12 amino acids. Germline CDR1 KGHSH, CDR2 LQKENI. The V and J ends lost 3 bases and 4 bases respectively, with 5 bases between them. The CDR3 protein is CASSPLADTQYF. For the CDR3, the DNA is TGTGCCAGCTCACCCCTCGCAGATACGCAGTATTTT.

In this sample, this clone turned up once. The rearrangement links TRBV18 to TRBJ1-3, with TRBD1 matching over 7 bases. Germline trimming cut 3 bases from V and 2 bases from J; bases unmatched to any gene: 1. From germline, CDR1 is KGHSH and CDR2 LQKENI. The CDR3 spans 14 residues. The CDR3: CASSPTGAGNTIYF. The DNA for the CDR3 is TGTGCCAGCTCACCCACAGGGGCTGGAAACACCATATATTTT.

The chain recombines TRBV9 with TRBJ2-1; no clear D. In germline, CDR1 is SGDLS, CDR2 YYNGEE. The length of the CDR3 is 15 residues. Trimming shortened V by 1 base and J by 4 bases, and 12 bases separated the two germline ends. CDR3 loop: CASSVTVNLYNEQFF. CDR3 DNA sequence: TGTGCCAGCAGCGTAACCGTCAACTTGTACAATGAGCAGTTCTTC.

The chain uses TRBV2 and TRBJ1-2; no definite D call. The CDR3 runs to 14 residues. Trimming removed 4 bases from V and 1 base from J, with 10 bases in between. Germline values: CDR1 SNHLY, CDR2 FYNNEI. CDR3 sequence: CASSGVRLNYGYTF. In DNA, the CDR3 is TGTGCCAGCAGTGGGGTCAGACTTAACTATGGCTACACCTTC.

This clone was seen more than once but under ten times. The chain carries TRBV28 and TRBJ2-7; the match to TRBD1 covers 7 bases. The CDR3 length is 12 residues. The germline V gene has CDR1 MDHEN and CDR2 SYDVKM. V was pared by 4 bases and J by 3 bases, with 0 bases of the junction left unmatched. As DNA, the CDR3 is TGTGCCAGCAGTTGGGACAGCTACGAGCAGTACTTC. This encodes CASSWDSYEQYF.

The V call is TRBV2, the J call TRBJ1-3; 7 nucleotides agree with TRBD1. The J segment lost 0 bases and the V segment lost 0 bases, leaving 5 bases of the junction unmatched. Germline-derived CDR1 and CDR2 are SNHLY and FYNNEI. This CDR3 has 17 amino acids. The CDR3 protein is CASSEAPGQTSGNTIYF. CDR3 bases: TGTGCCAGCAGTGAAGCGCCGGGACAGACCTCTGGAAACACCATATATTTT. The variable domain in full, completed from reference TRBV2 and TRBJ1-3, reads EPEVTQTPSHQVTQMGQEVILRCVPISNHLYFYWYRQILGQKVEFLVSFYNNEISEKSEIFDDQFSVERPDGSNFTLKIRSTKLEDSAMYFCASSEAPGQTSGNTIYFGEGSWLTVV.

The chain recombines TRBV9 with TRBJ2-1; D is uncertain. The V gene lost 2 bases and the J gene lost 0 bases, with 6 bases spanning the gap. This CDR3 is built from 14 residues. Germline assignment: CDR1 SGDLS and CDR2 YYNGEE. The CDR3 DNA sequence: TGTGCCAGCAGCGTTCCTAGCTCCTACAATGAGCAGTTCTTC. Translated, it gives CASSVPSSYNEQFF.

This rearrangement joins TRBV7-2 to TRBJ2-5; 8 bases map to TRBD2. V gave up 5 bases and J gave up 2 bases; unmatched junction bases: 16. The CDR3 totals 18 residues. Germline-derived CDR1 and CDR2 are SGHTA and FQGNSA. In DNA form, the CDR3 reads TGTGCCAGCAGCCCCCCAAGGGGAACTAGCGGAGTTCAAGAGACCCAGTACTTC. This codes for CASSPPRGTSGVQETQYF. The complete variable domain, with remaining parts taken from reference TRBV7-2 and TRBJ2-5, reads GAGVSQSPSNKVTEKGKDVELRCDPISGHTALYWYRQSLGQGLEFLIYFQGNSAPDKSGLPSDRFSAERTGGSVSTLTIQRTQQEDSAVYLCASSPPRGTSGVQETQYFGPGTRLLVL.

V is TRBV30 and J is TRBJ2-7; 8 bases match TRBD1. This CDR3 contains 15 residues. Germline CDR1 GTSNPN, CDR2 SVGIG (reference sequence). Trimming at V came to 0 bases and at J to 2 bases, leaving 6 bases not matched to a gene. The CDR3 sequence is CAWSVSGQGPYEQYF. CDR3 DNA: TGTGCCTGGAGTGTTTCTGGACAGGGACCCTACGAGCAGTACTTC.

V and J are TRBV3-1 (or the pseudogene TRBV3-2) and TRBJ2-1; a possible D gene is TRBD2 (6 bases). The length of the CDR3 is 18 residues. Germline CDR1 reads LGHDT; CDR2 reads YNNKEL (reference sequence). The V and J ends lost 1 base and 5 bases respectively, with 21 bases between them. The CDR3 here is CASSQGPISGGEDNEQFF. Here the CDR3 DNA reads TGTGCCAGCAGCCAAGGGCCAATTAGCGGAGGGGAGGACAATGAGCAGTTCTTC.

V gene TRBV9 combines with J gene TRBJ1-3; TRBD1 matches at 9 bases. V was clipped by 4 bases and J by 4 bases; unmatched bases: 9. In germline, CDR1 is SGDLS, CDR2 YYNGEE. The CDR3 is 16 amino acids. CDR3 bases: TGTGCCAGCAGCCCACGGGGGACAGGGAGCGGAAACACCATATATTTT. Protein product: CASSPRGTGSGNTIYF.

This clone was seen just once. The V call is TRBV6-2 or TRBV6-3, the J call TRBJ1-2; the D gene is possibly TRBD1 (5 bases). The germline V and J ends were trimmed by 2 bases and 7 bases, with 11 bases remaining between them. CDR1 is MNHEY and CDR2 is SVGEGT in the germline V gene. The CDR3 sequence is 13 residues long. CDR3 DNA: TGTGCCAGCAGTTACGGGGAGGGGAGTGGCTACACCTTC. Translating it yields CASSYGEGSGYTF.

This rearrangement joins TRBV27 to TRBJ2-1; maybe TRBD1 (6 bases). The germline V gene encodes CDR1 MNHEY and CDR2 SMNVEV (reference sequence). This CDR3 is built from 13 residues. Trimming cost V 6 bases and J 7 bases, with 13 bases left between them. For the CDR3, the DNA is TGTGCCAGCAGAGGGACACTTTGGAATGAGCAGTTCTTC. Translation: CASRGTLWNEQFF.

The chain has TRBV7-2 and TRBJ1-2, with 11 positions matching TRBD1. V shed 2 bases and J 6 bases; nucleotides not matched to a gene: 2. CDR1 SGHTA and CDR2 FQGNSA come from the germline V gene. The CDR3 contains 14 residues. CDR3 bases: TGTGCCAGCAGCTTACCGGACAGGGGGCATGGCTACACCTTC. Protein product: CASSLPDRGHGYTF.

The chain joins TRBV9 to TRBJ2-3; tentative D call: TRBD2 (6 bases). Trimming stripped 6 bases from V and 3 bases from J, with 8 bases between. Germline values: CDR1 SGDLS, CDR2 YYNGEE. The CDR3 has 12 amino acids. The CDR3 sequence is CASTGGTDTQYF. CDR3 sequence (DNA): TGTGCCAGCACTGGGGGGACAGATACGCAGTATTTT.

The V gene is TRBV21-1, the J gene TRBJ2-3; the table's D call, TRBD1, was not checked against the DNA. TRBV21-1 is labeled a pseudogene. The CDR3 length is 19 residues. The CDR3 protein is CASSKGGGIRTPSTDTQYF. In DNA, the CDR3 is TGTGCCAGCAGCAAAGGGGGTGGGATCAGGACACCTAGCACAGATACGCAGTATTTT.

This clone was seen just once. This chain's CDR3 is CASSSNLGASATYEQYF. The DNA of the CDR3 is TGTGCCAGCAGTTCTAATTTAGGTGCTAGCGCAACCTACGAGCAGTACTTC. The chain is built from TRBV27 and TRBJ2-7; perhaps TRBD2 as D (6 bases). V was pared by 4 bases and J by 2 bases, with 21 bases between. This CDR3 comprises 17 residues. The germline gives CDR1 MNHEY, CDR2 SMNVEV (reference sequence).